The present entry profiles one T cell receptor (beta chain) with its context. The antigen is not known. Profiling relied on immunoSEQ multiplex PCR, and the TCRdb table lists in-frame clones only, not all of them. The profile shows 51,000 or so clones, roughly 78% of them singletons. The record originates from a study of OX40 agonist ivuxolimab in advanced cancers. About the research overall: Patients assigned to dose escalation were diagnosed with hepatocellular carcinoma, melanoma, renal cell or head and neck cancer. Of mixed ages from 23 to 79 and averaging around 60 years, the group was around 78% male.

The length of the CDR3 is 14 residues. Per germline, CDR1 SGHAT and CDR2 FQDESV (reference sequence). V was clipped by 4 bases and J by 5 bases; unmatched bases: 6. Overall study results and limits: Partial responders dosed at 0.1-3.0 mg/kg displayed clonal expansion ranking among the lowest. Determination of antigen specificity was not performed for the expanded peripheral T cells.

This sample comprised CD4+ or CD8+ T cells sorted from blood, obtained in a trial of the OX40 agonist ivuxolimab. The sequence came from an adult with an advanced solid tumor such as melanoma, head and neck, liver or kidney cancer. This chain joins TRBV11-1 and TRBJ2-5, with 8 bases identical to TRBD1. The CDR3 region is CASSYQGARETQYF. In DNA, the CDR3 is TGTGCCAGCAGCTATCAGGGGGCAAGGGAGACCCAGTACTTC.